This T cell receptor (beta chain) was captured in a study of cytomegalovirus exposure and HLA in healthy donors. 13 Jbeta primers and 60 Vbeta primers were used for the PCR. Some clones are missing from TCRdb's copy, which holds only in-frame ones; the method was immunoSEQ multiplex PCR. The repertoire holds more than 95,000 clones, with 60% to 80% as singletons. As for this clone: The target antigen is unknown.

The study's findings and limits: One variant, a missense change in DCLRE1C, was linked in a later analysis to TCR beta V- and J-gene trimming. The HLA-A and HLA-B alleles of most subjects were reportedly predicted accurately from TCR beta sequences. Cytomegalovirus-associated status was assigned to about 170 TCR beta chains.

Sequencing was carried out using PBMCs. This receptor was obtained from a man over 45 in good health and CMV-seropositive.

The CDR3 DNA sequence: TGTGCCAGCAGTTTAGGCCAGTATGGCTACACCTTC. This gives the protein CASSLGQYGYTF. The chain has TRBV28 and TRBJ1-2; D is unclear. Germline V gene data show CDR1 as MDHEN and CDR2 as SYDVKM. Trimming removed 2 bases from V and 5 bases from J, with 6 bases in between. This CDR3 has 12 amino acids.